This record concerns one T cell receptor (beta chain) sequence. Its specificity is not known. The data are from a study of identical twins. Study-wide points: Conclusions came from cross-sectional statistical analysis, not from following the same donors. Modeled out-of-frame TCR alpha sharing in monozygotic twins fell below observed levels. While abundant cord blood beta clonotypes carried fewer insertions, memory repertoires showed no such pattern.

A single record per CDR3 protein comes from TCRdb applying MiXCR to the 5' RACE reads. The table records roughly 1,500,000 distinct CDR3 sequences, under 35% of them present only once. Healthy Caucasians provided all donations. The clonotype was recovered from a newborn girl in good health. Material for sequencing was cord blood.

The CDR3 loop is CASSYSPTGELFF. DNA for the CDR3: TGTGCCAGCAGTTACTCGCCGACCGGGGAGCTGTTTTTT. The J gene is TRBJ2-2, the V gene TRBV6-6; unclear D gene. The CDR3 spans 13 residues. Germline CDR1 MNHNY, CDR2 SVGAGI (reference sequence). V lost 0 bases and J 5 bases, leaving 4 bases between the germline ends.